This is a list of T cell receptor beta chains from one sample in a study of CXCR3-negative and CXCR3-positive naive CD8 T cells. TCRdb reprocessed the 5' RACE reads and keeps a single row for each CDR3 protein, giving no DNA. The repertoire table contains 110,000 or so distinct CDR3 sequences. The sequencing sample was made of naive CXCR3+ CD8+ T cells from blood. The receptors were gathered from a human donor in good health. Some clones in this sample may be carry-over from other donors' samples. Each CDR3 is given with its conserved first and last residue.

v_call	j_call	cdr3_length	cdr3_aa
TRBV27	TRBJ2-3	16	CASKLGDNPPTDTQYF
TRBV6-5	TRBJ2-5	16	CASSFTLSGREETQYF
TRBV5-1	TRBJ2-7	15	CASRGWGADSYEQYF
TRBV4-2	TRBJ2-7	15	CASSQGLAGVYEQYF
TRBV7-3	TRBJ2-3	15	CASSLGLARTDTQYF
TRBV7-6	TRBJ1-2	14	CASSLEAGTYGYTF
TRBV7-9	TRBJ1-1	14	CASSLAGQISEAFF
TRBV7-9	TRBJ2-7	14	CASSGQGAFYEQYF
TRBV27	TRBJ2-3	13	CASHSGFTDTQYF
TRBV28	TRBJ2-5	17	CAISPKEGGSVEETQYF
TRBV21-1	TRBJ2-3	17	CASSPRPPGGMADTQYF
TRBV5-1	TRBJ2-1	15	CASSARDAGVNEQFF
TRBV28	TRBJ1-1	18	CASSLDSVGRGMNTEAFF
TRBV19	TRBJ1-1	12	CATGRPNTEAFF
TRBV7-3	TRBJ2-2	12	CASSLMPGELFF
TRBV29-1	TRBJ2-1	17	CSASGTSGQSSYNEQFF
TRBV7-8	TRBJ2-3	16	CASSPLAGGPTDTQYF
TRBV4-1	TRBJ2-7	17	CASSQEGVGEGPYEQYF
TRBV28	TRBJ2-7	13	CASRDRVAYEQYF
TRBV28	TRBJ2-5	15	CASSSRDGDQETQYF
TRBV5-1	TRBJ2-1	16	CASSEPSGSSYNEQFF
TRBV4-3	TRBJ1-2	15	CASSQESRLGFGYTF
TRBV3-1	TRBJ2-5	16	CASSNPSGRASETQYF
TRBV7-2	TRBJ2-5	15	CASSSPGAYQETQYF
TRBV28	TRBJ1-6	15	CASRPEADPPLPLHF
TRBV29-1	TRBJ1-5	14	CSVWTGEGRQPQHF
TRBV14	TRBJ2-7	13	CASSLLAGAEQYF
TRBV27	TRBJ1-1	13	CASSAGSHTEAFF
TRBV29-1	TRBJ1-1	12	CSVDLGDTEAFF
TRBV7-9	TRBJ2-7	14	CASSPRDGPYEQYF
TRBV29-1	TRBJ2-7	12	CSVEDPQLGLYF
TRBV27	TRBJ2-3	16	CASRKTSGVYTDTQYF
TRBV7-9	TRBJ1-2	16	CASSLDGRRAIGGYTF
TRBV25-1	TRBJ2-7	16	CASSESFWTGAYEQYF
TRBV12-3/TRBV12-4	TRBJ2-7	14	CASSPPEKSYEQYF
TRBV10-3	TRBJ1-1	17	CAISEGGAGDRNTEAFF
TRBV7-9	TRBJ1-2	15	CASSPGPGDSGGYTF
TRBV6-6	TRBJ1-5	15	CASSYSDGFGQPQHF
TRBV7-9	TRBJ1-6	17	CASSSPGTPGGDSPLHF
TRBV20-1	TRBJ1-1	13	CSAGTGRGTEAFF